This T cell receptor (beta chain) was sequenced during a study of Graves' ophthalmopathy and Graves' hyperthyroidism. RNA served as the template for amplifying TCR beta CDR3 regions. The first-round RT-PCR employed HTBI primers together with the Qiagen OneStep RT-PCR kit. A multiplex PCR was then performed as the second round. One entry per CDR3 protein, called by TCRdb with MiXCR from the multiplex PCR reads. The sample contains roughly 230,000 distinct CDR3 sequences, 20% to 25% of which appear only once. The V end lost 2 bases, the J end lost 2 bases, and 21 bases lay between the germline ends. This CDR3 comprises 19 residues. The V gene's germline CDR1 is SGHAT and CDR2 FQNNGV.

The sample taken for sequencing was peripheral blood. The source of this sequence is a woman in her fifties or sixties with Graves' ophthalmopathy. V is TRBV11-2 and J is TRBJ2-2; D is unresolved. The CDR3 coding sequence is TGTGCCAGCAGCTTATTCTCGGGTGCGACCGTTGGCAACACCGGGGAGCTGTTTTTT. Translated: CASSLFSGATVGNTGELFF.